This passage covers 12 T cell receptor beta chains from one sample sequenced in a study of blood T cell repertoires in COVID-19 (dated by TCRdb to about 2020). The library was obtained by the immunoSEQ multiplex PCR assay. Imported from immuneACCESS, the table was reduced by TCRdb to in-frame sequences with V and J called. These copies leave out some clones; in studies compared against another copy, an unresolved V gene accounts for under half, and the cause of the remainder is not known. The sample table holds nearly 80,000 clones, of which roughly 80% were seen once. The ten most abundant clones make up around 36% of the sample. Specimen: peripheral blood. Receptors were obtained from a woman between 70 and 85 years old with acute or convalescent COVID-19.

The chain carries TRBV7-8 and TRBJ1-4; D is possibly TRBD1 (6 bases). Trimming stripped 5 bases from V and 7 bases from J, with 20 bases between. Germline lookup yields CDR1 SGHVS and CDR2 FQNEAQ. The CDR3 is made up of 16 amino acids. The CDR3 spells CASSRTPQGFGEKLFF. The DNA for the CDR3 is TGTGCCAGCAGCCGTACTCCACAGGGATTCGGTGAAAAACTGTTTTTT.

The J gene is TRBJ1-2, the V gene TRBV6-1; 7 bases map to TRBD1. After removal of 6 bases from V and 0 bases from J, the junction contained 4 bases not matched to a gene. This CDR3 region has 14 residues. Germline V gives CDR1 MNHNS, CDR2 SASEGT. The CDR3 bases are TGTGCCAGCAGGACCGGGACAGCTAACTATGGCTACACCTTC. Its translation: CASRTGTANYGYTF.

This chain links TRBV5-1 with TRBJ2-5; D perhaps matches TRBD2 (6 bases). The CDR3 extends over 15 amino acids. Trimming took 1 base from V and 1 from J, leaving 11 bases between them. Germline V gene sequence: CDR1 SGHRS, CDR2 YFSETQ. CDR3 nucleotide sequence: TGCGCCAGCAGCTTGAGTCCGGGAGCCCAAGAGACCCAGTACTTC. Protein product: CASSLSPGAQETQYF.

This clone was picked up one time. In nucleotides, the CDR3 is TGTGCCAGCAGTTTAACAGGGTACCGAGAGGAGACCCAGTACTTC. Protein product: CASSLTGYREETQYF. V and J are TRBV27 and TRBJ2-5; D may be TRBD1 (6 bases). V lost 2 bases to trimming and J lost 5 bases, with 15 bases between them. The CDR3 has 15 residues. Germline-derived CDR1 and CDR2 are MNHEY and SMNVEV (reference sequence).

This clone was counted a few times. The chain joins TRBV3-1 (or the pseudogene TRBV3-2) to TRBJ2-7; TRBD2 aligns across 7 bases. The V segment lost 4 bases and the J segment 6 bases; nucleotides outside the gene matches: 6. The CDR3 sequence is 13 residues long. From germline, CDR1 is LGHDT and CDR2 YNNKEL (reference sequence). The CDR3 DNA follows: TGTGCCAGCAGCCCCTCTGGACTAGGCGAGCAGTACTTC. It translates to CASSPSGLGEQYF.

V is TRBV19 and J is TRBJ2-1; TRBD1 aligns across 7 bases. This CDR3 is built from 14 residues. Germline-derived CDR1 and CDR2 are LNHDA and SQIVND (reference sequence). J lost 7 bases, V lost 5 bases, and 8 bases had no gene match. The CDR3 region is CASSVEQGWNEQFF. CDR3 bases: TGTGCCAGTAGTGTCGAACAGGGGTGGAATGAGCAGTTCTTC.

This rearrangement joins TRBV21-1 to TRBJ1-4. TRBV21-1 is a pseudogene locus. CDR3 length equals 18 residues. CDR3 sequence (DNA): TGTGCCAGCAGCAAAGGAGGAAAAGAACCAAATCCCCGCCGCGAACCGTTTTTT. It translates to CASSKGGKEPNPRREPFF.

The chain is built from TRBV2 and TRBJ1-1, with a weak D call TRBD1 (6 bases). Germline CDR1 SNHLY, CDR2 FYNNEI. V shed 4 bases and J shed 3 bases, with 12 bases lying between them. The CDR3 length is 14 residues. The CDR3 sequence: CASSVAYRDTEAFF. The CDR3, as DNA: TGTGCCAGCAGTGTCGCTTACAGGGACACTGAAGCTTTCTTT. Based on the CDR3 plus reference TRBV2 and TRBJ1-1, the full variable domain is EPEVTQTPSHQVTQMGQEVILRCVPISNHLYFYWYRQILGQKVEFLVSFYNNEISEKSEIFDDQFSVERPDGSNFTLKIRSTKLEDSAMYFCASSVAYRDTEAFFGQGTRLTVV.

The rearrangement links TRBV19 to TRBJ1-5, with 7 nucleotides matching TRBD1. Germline V gene data show CDR1 as LNHDA and CDR2 as SQIVND (reference sequence). The CDR3 is 14 residues long. With 4 bases clipped from V and 5 bases from J, the junction kept 5 bases outside the gene matches. CDR3: CASSKTGNDQPQHF. CDR3 DNA: TGTGCCAGTAGTAAGACAGGGAATGATCAGCCCCAGCATTTT.

The gene calls are TRBV7-3 and TRBJ2-1, with 7 nucleotides matching TRBD2. J lost 7 bases, V lost 3 bases, and 6 bases had no gene match. The CDR3 loop spans 14 amino acids. Germline CDR1 and CDR2: SGHTA and FQGTGA. CDR3 protein: CASSFRDYRNEQFF. Written as DNA, the CDR3 is TGTGCCAGCAGCTTCCGGGACTATAGGAATGAGCAGTTCTTC.

In DNA form, the CDR3 reads TGTGCCAGCCGGGAGACAGTTAACACCGGGGAGCTGTTTTTT. This translates into CASRETVNTGELFF. The V and J genes are TRBV2 and TRBJ2-2; TRBD2 might be the D (6 bases). Germline CDR1 SNHLY, CDR2 FYNNEI. The CDR3 is 14 amino acids. V gave up 8 bases and J gave up 2 bases, with 12 bases separating them.

The J gene is TRBJ2-7, the V gene TRBV7-9; 7 positions match TRBD2. J lost 3 bases, V lost 5 bases, and 7 bases had no gene match. In germline, CDR1 is SEHNR, CDR2 FQNEAQ (reference sequence). CDR3 length equals 14 residues. This CDR3 reads CASSPGLGLYEQYF. In nucleotides, the CDR3 is TGTGCCAGCAGCCCAGGACTAGGTCTCTACGAGCAGTACTTC.